This TCR beta chain was retrieved from a study of blood T cell repertoires in COVID-19. Across the whole study: COVID-19 samples from acute and convalescent phases originated in the United States, Italy and Spain.

V dropped 2 bases and J dropped 13 bases, with 12 bases sitting between them. This CDR3 comprises 13 residues. The germline gives CDR1 MDHEN, CDR2 SYDVKM. TCRdb's table, derived via immunoSEQ multiplex PCR, lists solely in-frame clones and lacks some. Among approximately 220,000 clones listed, 70% to 90% were seen once. The J gene is TRBJ1-6, the V gene TRBV28; D is ambiguous. The TCR sequence derives from a middle-aged man who had recovered from COVID-19. The source material was peripheral blood. The CDR3 DNA reads TGTGCCAGCAGTTTAAAAGGAGGCCCGCCCCTCCACTTT. Translated: CASSLKGGPPLHF.